This TCR beta chain is drawn from a study of beta chain features in type 1 diabetes. Notes on the study in general: With patients and controls alike, PCR might favor shorter templates to an equal degree. The study found fewer insertions and more deletions at VDJ junctions in type 1 diabetes patients. Across all four CD4+ subsets, people with type 1 diabetes showed modestly shorter TCRB CDR3s.

Expressed TCRB transcripts got sequenced, as all isolated RNA was reverse transcribed. Using immunoSEQ multiplex PCR, the repertoire was profiled, and TCRdb retains in-frame clones only, with some absent. The sample shows under 800,000 clones, 15% to 17% of them seen only once. Germline values: CDR1 DFQATT, CDR2 SNEGSKA (reference sequence). Trimming took 2 bases from V and 4 from J, leaving 3 bases between them. This CDR3 contains 10 residues. Only a few counts were recorded for this clone. The target antigen is unknown. Different DNA sequences within this sample yield the same CDR3. Naive, central memory, regulatory and stem cell-like memory cells within the CD4+ compartment were sorted using CD45RO/CCR7/CD25/CD127/CD95/CD27.

The source is a man aged 18 to 30 in good health. V usage is TRBV20-1 and J usage is TRBJ2-7; D is unresolved. The source material was naive CD4+ T cells from blood. The CDR3 bases are TGCAGTGCTAGAATATACGAGCAGTACTTC. Translated: CSARIYEQYF.